This T cell receptor beta chain was found in a study of shared clonotypes between healthy human individuals. Evenly divided among several immunoSEQ plates was the genomic DNA of each subset. Repertoires were generated with immunoSEQ multiplex PCR, while TCRdb's copy carries only in-frame clones and drops some. This table has millions of clones, more than 90% appearing once. Germline V CDR1 and CDR2: MNHEY, SVGAGI. This CDR3 region has 15 residues. V dropped 2 bases and J dropped 0 bases, with 8 bases sitting between them. A CD45RA-negative memory subset and a CD45RA+ naive subset were separated from the CD4+ cells.

The sequenced sample was naive CD4+ T cells sorted from blood. Noted subset: CD45RA+ positively selected. The receptor comes from a man aged 18 to 35 in good health. This chain uses TRBV6-5 with TRBJ1-3; the D gene is possibly TRBD1 (5 bases). The CDR3 DNA reads as TGTGCCAGCAGTTACGGCAGGGCCTCTGGAAACACCATATATTTT. Translating it yields CASSYGRASGNTIYF.